The text below deals with one T cell receptor beta chain. Clones were read by immunoSEQ multiplex PCR, and TCRdb kept only the in-frame ones, dropping some. The sample shows more than 85,000 clones, about 85% of them seen only once. This entry belongs to a study of blood T cell repertoires in COVID-19. CDR1 is LNHDA, CDR2 SQIVND, per germline (reference sequence). Trimming cost V 6 bases and J 2 bases, with 7 bases left between them. The CDR3 has 12 amino acids. This receptor was taken from a human donor in a cohort sampled during active COVID-19. The chain joins TRBV19 to TRBJ1-1; the D is unclear. Sequencing was done on a sample of peripheral blood. The CDR3 DNA follows: TGTGCCAGTAGGAGGGATAACACTGAAGCTTTCTTT. As protein: CASRRDNTEAFF.